Detailed here is one TCR beta chain. J lost 6 bases, V lost 11 bases, and 9 bases had no gene match. The CDR3 covers 12 residues. CDR1 and CDR2 (germline): ENHRY, SYGVKD. This sample was included in a study of blood T cell repertoires in COVID-19. On the study more broadly: Sites across the United States, Italy and Spain contributed samples from acute and convalescent COVID-19. In each case, the material was cDNA or gDNA derived from T cells, B-cell-depleted T cells, or PBMCs.

Donors were grouped by their self-reported clinical history. Profiled with immunoSEQ multiplex PCR; TCRdb holds only in-frame clones, not every one. The profile covers about 260,000 clones, with approximately 90% appearing a single time and 1.2% taken by the ten largest. The clonotype comes from a woman in her thirties or forties with acute COVID-19. Sequencing used PBMCs or T cells enriched from blood (not recorded which). The rearrangement uses TRBV10-3 and TRBJ2-7; TRBD1 matches 8 bases. CDR3 sequence reads: CAFGTGTGEQYF. For the CDR3, the DNA is TGTGCCTTCGGGACAGGCACCGGCGAGCAGTACTTC.